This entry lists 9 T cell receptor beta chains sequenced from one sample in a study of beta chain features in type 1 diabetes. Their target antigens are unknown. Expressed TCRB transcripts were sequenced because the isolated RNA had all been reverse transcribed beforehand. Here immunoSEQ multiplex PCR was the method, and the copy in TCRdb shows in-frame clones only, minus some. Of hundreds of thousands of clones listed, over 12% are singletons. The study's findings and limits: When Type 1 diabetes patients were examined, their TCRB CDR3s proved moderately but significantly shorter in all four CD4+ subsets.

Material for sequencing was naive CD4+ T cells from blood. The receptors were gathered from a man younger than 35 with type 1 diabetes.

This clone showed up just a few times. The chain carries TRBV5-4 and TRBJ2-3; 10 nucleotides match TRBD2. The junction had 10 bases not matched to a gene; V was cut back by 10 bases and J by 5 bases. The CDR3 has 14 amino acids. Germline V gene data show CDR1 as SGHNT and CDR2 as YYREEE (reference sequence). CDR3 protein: CAAGQRGGLDTQYF. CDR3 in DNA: TGTGCCGCCGGGCAGCGGGGGGGTTTAGATACGCAGTATTTT.

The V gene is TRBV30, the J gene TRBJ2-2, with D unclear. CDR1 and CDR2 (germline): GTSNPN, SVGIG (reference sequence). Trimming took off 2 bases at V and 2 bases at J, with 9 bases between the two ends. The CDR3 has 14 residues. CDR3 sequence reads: CAWSRRLNTGELFF. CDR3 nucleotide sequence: TGTGCCTGGAGTAGGCGGCTTAACACCGGGGAGCTGTTTTTT.

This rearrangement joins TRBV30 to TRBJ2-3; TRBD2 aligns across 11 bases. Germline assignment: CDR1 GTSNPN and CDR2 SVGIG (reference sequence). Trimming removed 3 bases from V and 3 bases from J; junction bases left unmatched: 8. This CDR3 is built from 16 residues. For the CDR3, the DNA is TGTGCCTGGAGAGTAGCGGGGGGGATTGAGACAGATACGCAGTATTTT. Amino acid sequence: CAWRVAGGIETDTQYF.

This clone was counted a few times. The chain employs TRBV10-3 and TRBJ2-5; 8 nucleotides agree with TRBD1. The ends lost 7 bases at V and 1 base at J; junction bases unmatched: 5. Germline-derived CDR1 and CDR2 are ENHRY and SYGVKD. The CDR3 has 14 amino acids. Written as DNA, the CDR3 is TGTGCCATCAAGGGCGGACAGGGCCAAGAGACCCAGTACTTC. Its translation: CAIKGGQGQETQYF.

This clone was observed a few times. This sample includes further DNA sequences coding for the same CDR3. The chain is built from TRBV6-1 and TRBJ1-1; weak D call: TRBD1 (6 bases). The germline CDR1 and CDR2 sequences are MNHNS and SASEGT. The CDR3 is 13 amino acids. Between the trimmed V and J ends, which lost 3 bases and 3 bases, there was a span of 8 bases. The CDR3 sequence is CASSDRGYTEAFF. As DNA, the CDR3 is TGTGCCAGCAGTGACAGGGGATACACTGAAGCTTTCTTT.

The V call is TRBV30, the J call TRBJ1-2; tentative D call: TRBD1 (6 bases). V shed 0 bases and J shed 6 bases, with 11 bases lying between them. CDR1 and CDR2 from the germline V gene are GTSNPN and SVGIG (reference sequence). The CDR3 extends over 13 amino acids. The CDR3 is CAWSVGGWDGYTF. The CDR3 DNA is TGTGCCTGGAGTGTAGGGGGATGGGATGGCTACACCTTC.

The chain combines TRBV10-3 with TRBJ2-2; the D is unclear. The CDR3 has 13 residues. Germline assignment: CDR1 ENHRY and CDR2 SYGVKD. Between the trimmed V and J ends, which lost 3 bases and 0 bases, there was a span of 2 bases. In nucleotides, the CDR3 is TGTGCCATCAGTGACGCGAACACCGGGGAGCTGTTTTTT. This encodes CAISDANTGELFF.

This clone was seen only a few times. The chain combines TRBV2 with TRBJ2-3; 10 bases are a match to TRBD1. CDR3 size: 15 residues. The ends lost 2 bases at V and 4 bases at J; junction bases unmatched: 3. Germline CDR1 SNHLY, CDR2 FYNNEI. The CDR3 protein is CASSEIGQGADTQYF. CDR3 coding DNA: TGTGCCAGCAGTGAAATTGGACAGGGGGCAGATACGCAGTATTTT.

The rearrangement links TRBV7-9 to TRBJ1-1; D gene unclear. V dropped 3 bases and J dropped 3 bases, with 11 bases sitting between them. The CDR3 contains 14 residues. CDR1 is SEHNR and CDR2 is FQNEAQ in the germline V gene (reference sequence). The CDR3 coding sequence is TGTGCCAGCAGCTTGTCGGTCAGAGACACTGAAGCTTTCTTT. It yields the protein CASSLSVRDTEAFF. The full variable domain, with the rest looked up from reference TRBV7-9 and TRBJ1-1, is DTGVSQNPRHKITKRGQNVTFRCDPISEHNRLYWYRQTLGQGPEFLTYFQNEAQLEKSRLLSDRFSAERPKGSFSTLEIQRTEQGDSAMYLCASSLSVRDTEAFFGQGTRLTVV.